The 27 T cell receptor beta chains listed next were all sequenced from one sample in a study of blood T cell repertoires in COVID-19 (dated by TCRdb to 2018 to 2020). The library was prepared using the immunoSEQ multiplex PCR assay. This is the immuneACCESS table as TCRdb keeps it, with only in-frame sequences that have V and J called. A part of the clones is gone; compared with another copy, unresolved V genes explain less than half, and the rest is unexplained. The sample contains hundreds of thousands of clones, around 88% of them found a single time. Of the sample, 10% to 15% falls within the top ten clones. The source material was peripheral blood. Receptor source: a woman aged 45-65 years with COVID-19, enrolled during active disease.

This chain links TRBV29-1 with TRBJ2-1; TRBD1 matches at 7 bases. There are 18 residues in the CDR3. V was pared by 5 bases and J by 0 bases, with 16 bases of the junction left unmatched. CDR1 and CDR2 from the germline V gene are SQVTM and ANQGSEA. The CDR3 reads CSVTDAPRGDSSYNEQFF. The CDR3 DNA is TGCAGCGTTACTGACGCCCCCCGAGGGGACAGCTCCTACAATGAGCAGTTCTTC.

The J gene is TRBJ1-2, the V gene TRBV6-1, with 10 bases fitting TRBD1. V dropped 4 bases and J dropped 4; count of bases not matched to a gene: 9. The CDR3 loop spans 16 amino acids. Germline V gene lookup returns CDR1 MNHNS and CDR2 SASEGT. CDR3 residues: CASSAGQGPFFYGYTF. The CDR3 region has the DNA TGTGCCAGCAGTGCGGGACAGGGGCCCTTTTTCTATGGCTACACCTTC.

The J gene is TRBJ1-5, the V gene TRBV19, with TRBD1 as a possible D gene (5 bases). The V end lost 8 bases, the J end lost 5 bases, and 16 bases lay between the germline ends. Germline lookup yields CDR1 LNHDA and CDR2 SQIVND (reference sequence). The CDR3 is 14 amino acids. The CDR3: CASSSGQAHQPQHF. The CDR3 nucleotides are TGTGCCAGTTCCTCAGGGCAGGCCCATCAGCCCCAGCATTTT.

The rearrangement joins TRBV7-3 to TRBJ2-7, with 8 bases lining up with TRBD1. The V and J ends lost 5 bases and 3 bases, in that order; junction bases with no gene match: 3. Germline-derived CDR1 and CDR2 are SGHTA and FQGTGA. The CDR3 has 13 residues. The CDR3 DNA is TGTGCCAGCAGCCCCGGGACAGGCTACGAGCAGTACTTC. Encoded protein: CASSPGTGYEQYF. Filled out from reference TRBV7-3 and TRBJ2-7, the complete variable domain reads GAGVSQTPSNKVTEKGKYVELRCDPISGHTALYWYRQSLGQGPEFLIYFQGTGAADDSGLPNDRFFAVRPEGSVSTLKIQRTERGDSAVYLCASSPGTGYEQYFGPGTRLTVT.

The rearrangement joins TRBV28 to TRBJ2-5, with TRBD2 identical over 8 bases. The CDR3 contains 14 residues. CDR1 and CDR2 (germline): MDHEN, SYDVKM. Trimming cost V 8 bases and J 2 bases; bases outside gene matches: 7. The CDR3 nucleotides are TGTGCCAGCGATCGACGGGGGGGACAAGAGACCCAGTACTTC. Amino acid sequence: CASDRRGGQETQYF.

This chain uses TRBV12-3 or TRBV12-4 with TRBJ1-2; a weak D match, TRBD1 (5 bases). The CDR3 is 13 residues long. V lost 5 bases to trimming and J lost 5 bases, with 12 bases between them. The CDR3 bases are TGTGCCAGCAGTCCCTACAGGTTTTATGGCTACACCTTC. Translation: CASSPYRFYGYTF.

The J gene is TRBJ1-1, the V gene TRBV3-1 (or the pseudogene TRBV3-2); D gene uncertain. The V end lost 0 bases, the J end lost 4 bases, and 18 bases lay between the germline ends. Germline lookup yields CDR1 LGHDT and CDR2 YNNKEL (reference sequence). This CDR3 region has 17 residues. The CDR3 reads CASSQDSPSFGVTEAFF. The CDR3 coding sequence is TGTGCCAGCAGCCAAGATTCCCCTAGCTTTGGAGTCACTGAAGCTTTCTTT.

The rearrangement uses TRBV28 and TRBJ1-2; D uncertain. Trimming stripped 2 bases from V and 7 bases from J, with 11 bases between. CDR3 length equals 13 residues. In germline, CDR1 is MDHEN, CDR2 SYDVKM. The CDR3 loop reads CASSLAIGSGYTF. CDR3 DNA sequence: TGTGCCAGCAGTTTAGCGATAGGGAGTGGCTACACCTTC.

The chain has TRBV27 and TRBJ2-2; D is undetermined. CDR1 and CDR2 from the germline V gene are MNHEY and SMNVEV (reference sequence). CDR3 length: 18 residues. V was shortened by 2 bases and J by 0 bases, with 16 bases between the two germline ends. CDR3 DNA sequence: TGTGCCAGCAGTTTAAGATTCGTGGAGTCCGCGAACACCGGGGAGCTGTTTTTT. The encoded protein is CASSLRFVESANTGELFF.

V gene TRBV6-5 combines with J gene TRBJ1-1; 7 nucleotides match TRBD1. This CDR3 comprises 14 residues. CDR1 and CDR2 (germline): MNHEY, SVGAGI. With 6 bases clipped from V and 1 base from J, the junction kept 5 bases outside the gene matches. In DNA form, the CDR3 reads TGTGCCAGCAGCTCTGACAGGGCGAACACTGAAGCTTTCTTT. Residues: CASSSDRANTEAFF.

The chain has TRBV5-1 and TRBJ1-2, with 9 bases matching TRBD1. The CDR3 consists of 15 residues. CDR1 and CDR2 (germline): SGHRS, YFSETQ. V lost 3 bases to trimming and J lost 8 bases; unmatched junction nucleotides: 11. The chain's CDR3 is CASSSGDRVLGGYTF. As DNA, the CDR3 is TGCGCCAGCAGCTCTGGGGACAGGGTCTTGGGGGGCTACACCTTC.

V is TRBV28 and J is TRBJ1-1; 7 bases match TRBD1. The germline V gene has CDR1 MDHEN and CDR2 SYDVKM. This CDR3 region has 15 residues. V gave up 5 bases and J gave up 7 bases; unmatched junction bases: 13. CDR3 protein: CASSPTGAGRSEAFF. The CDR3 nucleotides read TGTGCCAGCAGTCCTACAGGGGCGGGGAGAAGTGAAGCTTTCTTT.

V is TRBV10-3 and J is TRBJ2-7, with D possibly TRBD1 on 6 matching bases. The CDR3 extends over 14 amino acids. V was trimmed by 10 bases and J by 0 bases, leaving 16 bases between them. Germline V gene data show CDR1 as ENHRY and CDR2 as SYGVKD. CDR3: CASLGQKGSYEQYF. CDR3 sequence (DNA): TGTGCCAGCCTCGGACAGAAGGGCTCCTACGAGCAGTACTTC.

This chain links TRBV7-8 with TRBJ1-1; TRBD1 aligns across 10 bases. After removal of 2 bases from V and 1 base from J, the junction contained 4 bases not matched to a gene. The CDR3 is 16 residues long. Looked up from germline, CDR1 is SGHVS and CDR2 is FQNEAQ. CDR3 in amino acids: CASSLSTGGANTEAFF. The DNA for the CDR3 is TGTGCCAGCAGCTTATCGACAGGGGGCGCGAACACTGAAGCTTTCTTT.

The CDR3 DNA is TGTGCCAGCAGCCCACAATGGGCGCCTCAGCCCCAGCATTTT. Translation gives CASSPQWAPQPQHF. The V call is TRBV5-5, the J call TRBJ1-5, with D uncertain. The CDR3 is made up of 14 amino acids. Trimming shortened V by 4 bases and J by 6 bases, and 14 bases separated the two germline ends. The germline V gene has CDR1 SGHKS and CDR2 YYEKEE (reference sequence).

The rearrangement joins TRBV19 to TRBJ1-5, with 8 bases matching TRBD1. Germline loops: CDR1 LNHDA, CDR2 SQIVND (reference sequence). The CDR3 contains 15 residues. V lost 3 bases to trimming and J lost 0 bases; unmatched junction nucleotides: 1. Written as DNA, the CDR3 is TGTGCCAGTAGTATGACAGGGGCTAGCAATCAGCCCCAGCATTTT. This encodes CASSMTGASNQPQHF.

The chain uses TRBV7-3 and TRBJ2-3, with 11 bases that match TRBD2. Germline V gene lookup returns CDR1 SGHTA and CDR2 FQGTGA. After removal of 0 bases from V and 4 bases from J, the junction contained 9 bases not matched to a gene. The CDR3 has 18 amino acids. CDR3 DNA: TGTGCCAGCAGCTTAACTCCTAGCGGGGGGAGACGGGCAGATACGCAGTATTTT. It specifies CASSLTPSGGRRADTQYF.

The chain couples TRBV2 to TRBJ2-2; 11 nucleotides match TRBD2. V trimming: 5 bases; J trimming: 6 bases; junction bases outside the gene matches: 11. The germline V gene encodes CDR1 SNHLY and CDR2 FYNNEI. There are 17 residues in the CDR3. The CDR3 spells CASSRTTSGEGSGELFF. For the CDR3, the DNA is TGTGCCAGCAGTCGCACGACTAGCGGGGAAGGGTCCGGGGAGCTGTTTTTT.

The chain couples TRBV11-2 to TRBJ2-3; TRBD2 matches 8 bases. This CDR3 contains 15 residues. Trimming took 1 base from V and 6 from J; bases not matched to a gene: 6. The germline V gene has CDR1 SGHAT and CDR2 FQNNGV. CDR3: CASSLGRGGPDTQYF. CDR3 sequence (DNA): TGTGCCAGCAGCTTAGGACGGGGGGGGCCTGATACGCAGTATTTT.

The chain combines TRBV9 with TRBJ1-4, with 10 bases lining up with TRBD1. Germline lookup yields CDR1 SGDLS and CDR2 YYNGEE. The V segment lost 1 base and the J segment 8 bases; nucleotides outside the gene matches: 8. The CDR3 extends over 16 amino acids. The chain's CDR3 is CASSVSGGQGNEKLFF. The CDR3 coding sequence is TGTGCCAGCAGCGTATCCGGGGGACAGGGGAACGAAAAACTGTTTTTT.

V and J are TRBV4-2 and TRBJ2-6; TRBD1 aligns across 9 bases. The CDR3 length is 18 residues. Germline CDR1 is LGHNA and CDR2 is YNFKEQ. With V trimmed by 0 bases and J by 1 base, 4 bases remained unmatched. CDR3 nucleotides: TGTGCCAGCAGCCAAGATGGACAGGGGAATTCTGGGGCCAACGTCCTGACTTTC. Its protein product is CASSQDGQGNSGANVLTF.

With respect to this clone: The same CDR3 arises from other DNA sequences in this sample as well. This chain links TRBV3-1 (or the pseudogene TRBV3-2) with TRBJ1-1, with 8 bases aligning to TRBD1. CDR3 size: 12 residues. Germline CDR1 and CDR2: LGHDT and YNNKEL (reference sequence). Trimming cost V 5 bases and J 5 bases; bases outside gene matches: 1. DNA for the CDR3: TGTGCCAGCAGCAGACAGGGGACTGAAGCTTTCTTT. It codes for CASSRQGTEAFF.

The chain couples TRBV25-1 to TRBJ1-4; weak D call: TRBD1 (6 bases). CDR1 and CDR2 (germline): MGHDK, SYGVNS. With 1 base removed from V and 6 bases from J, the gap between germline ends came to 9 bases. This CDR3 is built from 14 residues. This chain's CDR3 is CASSESGGDEKLFF. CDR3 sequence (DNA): TGTGCCAGCAGTGAATCGGGGGGCGATGAAAAACTGTTTTTT.

CDR3 loop: CASSYSGEGSTEAFF. The DNA for the CDR3 is TGTGCCAGCAGTTACTCCGGGGAGGGCAGCACTGAAGCTTTCTTT. The chain joins TRBV6-5 to TRBJ1-1; no reliable D call. The CDR3 loop spans 15 amino acids. V gave up 0 bases and J gave up 4 bases, with 12 bases separating them. CDR1 and CDR2 from the germline V gene are MNHEY and SVGAGI.

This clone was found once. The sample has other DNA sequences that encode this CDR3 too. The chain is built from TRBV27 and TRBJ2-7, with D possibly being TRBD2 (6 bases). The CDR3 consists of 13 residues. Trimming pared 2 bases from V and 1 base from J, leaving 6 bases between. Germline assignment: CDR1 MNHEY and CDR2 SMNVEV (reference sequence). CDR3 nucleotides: TGTGCCAGCAGTTTAGCGGGGTCCTACGAGCAGTACTTC. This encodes CASSLAGSYEQYF.

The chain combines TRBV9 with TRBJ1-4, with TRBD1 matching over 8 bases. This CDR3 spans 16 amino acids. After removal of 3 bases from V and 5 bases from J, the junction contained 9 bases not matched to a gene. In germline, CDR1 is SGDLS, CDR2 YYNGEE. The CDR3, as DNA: TGTGCCAGCAGCGCCACCCCAGGGGGCCAGAATGAAAAACTGTTTTTT. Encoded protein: CASSATPGGQNEKLFF. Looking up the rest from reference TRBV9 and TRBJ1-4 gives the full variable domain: DSGVTQTPKHLITATGQRVTLRCSPRSGDLSVYWYQQSLDQGLQFLIQYYNGEERAKGNILERFSAQQFPDLHSELNLSSLELGDSALYFCASSATPGGQNEKLFFGSGTQLSVL.

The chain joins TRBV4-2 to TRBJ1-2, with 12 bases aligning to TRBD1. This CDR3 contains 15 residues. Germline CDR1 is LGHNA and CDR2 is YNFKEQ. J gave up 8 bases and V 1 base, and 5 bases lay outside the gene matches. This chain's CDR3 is CASSQGDRGLGGYTF. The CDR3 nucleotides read TGTGCCAGCAGCCAAGGGGACAGGGGGCTGGGAGGCTACACCTTC.